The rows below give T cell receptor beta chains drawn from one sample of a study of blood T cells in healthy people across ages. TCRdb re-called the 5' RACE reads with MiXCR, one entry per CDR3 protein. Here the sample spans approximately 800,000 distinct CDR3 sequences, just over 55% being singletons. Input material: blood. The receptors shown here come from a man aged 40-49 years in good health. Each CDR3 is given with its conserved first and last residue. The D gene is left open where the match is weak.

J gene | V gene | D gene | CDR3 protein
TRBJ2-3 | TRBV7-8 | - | CANGPRTARTDTQYF
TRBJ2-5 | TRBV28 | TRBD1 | CASSLNQGATETQYF
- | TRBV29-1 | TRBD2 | CSVELAGVSETQYF
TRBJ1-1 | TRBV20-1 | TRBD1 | CSVPPLKQGGTEAFF
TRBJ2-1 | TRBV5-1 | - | CASSLLQGSSGYNEQFF
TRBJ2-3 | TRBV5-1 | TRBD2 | CASSLGVAGDADTQYF
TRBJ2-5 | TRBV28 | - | CALGGGAETQYF
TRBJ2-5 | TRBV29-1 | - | CSAALLRSQETQYF
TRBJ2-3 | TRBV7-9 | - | CASGGRESTDTQYF
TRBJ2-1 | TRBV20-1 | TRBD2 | CSARALAGVGRNEQFF
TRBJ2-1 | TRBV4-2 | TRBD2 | CASSRRLAGGSYNEQFF
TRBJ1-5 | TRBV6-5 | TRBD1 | CASSTTGGSNQPRHF
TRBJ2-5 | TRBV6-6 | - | CASRTGKETQYF
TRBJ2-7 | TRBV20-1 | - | CSASAKGTSLYEQYF
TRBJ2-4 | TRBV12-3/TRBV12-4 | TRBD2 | CASSWISGLAGGPGKNIQYF
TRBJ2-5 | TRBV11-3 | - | CASSLNGGETQYF
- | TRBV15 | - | CATSRDQNGIISGEQYF
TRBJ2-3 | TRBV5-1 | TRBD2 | CASSALGLAGGHQTDTQYF
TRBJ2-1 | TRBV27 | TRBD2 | CASTSITGTSGKGPFF
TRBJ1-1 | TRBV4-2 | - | CASSQGGRTEAFF
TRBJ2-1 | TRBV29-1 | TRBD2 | CSVQSSGGVQFF
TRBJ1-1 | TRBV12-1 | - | CASSCRGNTEAFF
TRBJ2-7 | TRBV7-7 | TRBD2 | CASSSGTTGYEQYF
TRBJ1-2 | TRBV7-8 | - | CASSLRGFTSAPNYGYTF
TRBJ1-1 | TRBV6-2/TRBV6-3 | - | CASSYLGALRTEAFF
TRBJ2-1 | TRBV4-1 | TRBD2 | CASRTLAGSSYNEQFF
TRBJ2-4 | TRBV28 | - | CASSALLASAKNIQYF
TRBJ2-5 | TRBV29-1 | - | CSVRGHGETQYF
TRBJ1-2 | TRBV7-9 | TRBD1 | CASSLAGQGFDGYTF
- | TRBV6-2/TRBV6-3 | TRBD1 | CASKRTGFYEQYF
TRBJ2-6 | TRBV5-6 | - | CASSLPTLGSGANVLTF